This T cell receptor beta chain was identified during a study of beta chain features in type 1 diabetes. Since all of the isolated RNA was reverse transcribed, expressed TCRB transcripts were what got sequenced. Data came from immunoSEQ multiplex PCR; TCRdb stores just in-frame clones and leaves some out. Of around 340,000 clones detected, 7% to 10% appear once; the ten largest clones hold less than 1.2%. The length of the CDR3 is 12 residues. This clone has more than one count but fewer than ten. The antigen is undetermined. Study results and caveats: Shorter TCRB CDR3s, moderately but significantly so, were found in Type 1 diabetes patients in all four CD4+ subsets.

The TCR was taken from a man aged 30 to 39 with type 1 diabetes. Input material: central memory CD4+ T cells from blood. J is TRBJ2-7 and V is TRBV21-1; the table's D call of TRBD2 was not tested on the DNA. TRBV21-1 is recorded as a pseudogene. The CDR3 loop reads CASSTLSYEQYF. In nucleotides, the CDR3 is TGTGCCAGCAGCACCCTCTCCTACGAGCAGTACTTC.